This T cell receptor beta chain is from a study of response to subunit inactivated influenza vaccine (dated by TCRdb to between 2017 and 2018). About the investigation overall: The study used deep quantitative T cell receptor repertoire profiling to track responses to a trivalent subunit inactivated influenza vaccine.

A single count supports this clonotype. The clone's antigen remains unknown. Per-nucleotide qualities are absent, and no much larger clonotype sits a single base away. A lone read gives weak evidence. The time point label on this specimen signifies: 45 days after influenza vaccine administration. What the authors observed across the whole study: According to the authors, only a limited number of new T cells may be recruited by each seasonal influenza vaccination.

From cysteine to phenylalanine, the CDR3 is 15 amino acids long. Only the CDR3 part of the read is kept: 45 bases, read in frame from the first base. Relative to germline, V is 0 bases shorter and J is 2 bases shorter, with 9 bases between their ends. Reading the germline V gene gives CDR1 LGHNA and CDR2 YSLEER. The library was obtained by RT-PCR. Data came from an Illumina HiSeq 2500. TCRdb trimmed the raw reads at Q25, called clones with MiXCR and kept productive beta chains. Every distinct CDR3 protein forms one entry, paired with its most common genes and DNA. This sample holds fewer than 650,000 distinct CDR3 sequences; 10% to 15% were observed only once. Roughly 13% of the sample is taken by the ten largest.

The V and J segments used are TRBV4-3 and TRBJ2-3; the D segment cannot be called with confidence. This receptor was identified in a man aged 45 to 65 who received an inactivated influenza vaccine. Donor details come from another sample of the same person, matched by shared clones. Source: PBMCs from blood, taken about 40 days after vaccination. Here the CDR3 is given as CASSQEETPTDTQYF. The nucleotide sequence reads as follows: TGCGCCAGCAGCCAAGAGGAGACGCCCACAGATACGCAGTATTTT.